This T cell receptor beta chain comes out of a study of T cells in Graves' hyperthyroidism and ophthalmopathy. Authors of the study amplified TCR beta CDR3 regions from RNA transcripts. RT-PCR in the first round (using the HTBI primer set) targeted the TCR CDR3. MiXCR, run by TCRdb on the multiplex PCR reads, gives a single entry per CDR3 protein. In the table there are some 600,000 distinct CDR3 sequences, 46% of which are singletons. Patients counted as stable if ophthalmopathy did not develop within 18 months. Exclusion followed for patients with uncontrolled infection, other autoimmune disease, pregnancy or lactation. This clonotype was observed once. Germline loops: CDR1 DFQATT, CDR2 SNEGSKA (reference sequence). J lost 7 bases, V lost 1 base, and 4 bases had no gene match. The CDR3 extends over 14 amino acids.

This TCR derives from a woman between 18 and 30 years old with Graves' hyperthyroidism. The source material was peripheral blood or thyroid tissue (not recorded which). V usage is TRBV20-1 and J usage is TRBJ1-4, with TRBD1 matching over 9 bases. The CDR3 DNA is TGCAGTGCTAGAGGACCGGGACAGGGTGAAAAACTGTTTTTT. Translation: CSARGPGQGEKLFF.